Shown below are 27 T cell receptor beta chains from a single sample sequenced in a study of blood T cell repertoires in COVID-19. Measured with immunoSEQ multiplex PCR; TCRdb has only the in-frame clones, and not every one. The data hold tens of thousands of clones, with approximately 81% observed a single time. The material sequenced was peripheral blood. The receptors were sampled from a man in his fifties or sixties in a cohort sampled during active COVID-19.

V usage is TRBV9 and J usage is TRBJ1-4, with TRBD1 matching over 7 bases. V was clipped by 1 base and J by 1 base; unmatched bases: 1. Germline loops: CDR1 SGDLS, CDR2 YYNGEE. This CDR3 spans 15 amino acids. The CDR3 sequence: CASSVQGVTNEKLFF. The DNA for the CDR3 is TGTGCCAGCAGCGTACAGGGGGTAACTAATGAAAAACTGTTTTTT.

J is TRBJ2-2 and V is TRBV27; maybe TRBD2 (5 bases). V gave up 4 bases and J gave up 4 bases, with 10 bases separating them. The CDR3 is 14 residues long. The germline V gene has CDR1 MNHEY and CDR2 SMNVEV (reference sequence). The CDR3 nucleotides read TGTGCCAGCAGTTCCTACAGCGGCACCGGGGAGCTGTTTTTT. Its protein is CASSSYSGTGELFF.

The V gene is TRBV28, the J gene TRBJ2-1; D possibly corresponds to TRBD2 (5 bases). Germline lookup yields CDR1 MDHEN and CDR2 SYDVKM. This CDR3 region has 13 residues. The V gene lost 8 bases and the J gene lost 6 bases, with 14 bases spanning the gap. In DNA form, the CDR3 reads TGTGCCAGCGGCCCTCACAGCGGCAATGAGCAGTTCTTC. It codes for CASGPHSGNEQFF.

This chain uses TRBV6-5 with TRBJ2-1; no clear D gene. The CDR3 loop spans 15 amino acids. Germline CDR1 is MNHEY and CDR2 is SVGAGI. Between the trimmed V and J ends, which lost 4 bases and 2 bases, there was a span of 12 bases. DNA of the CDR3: TGTGCCAGCAGTTCTACTACTCAGCCCTACAATGAGCAGTTCTTC. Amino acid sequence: CASSSTTQPYNEQFF.

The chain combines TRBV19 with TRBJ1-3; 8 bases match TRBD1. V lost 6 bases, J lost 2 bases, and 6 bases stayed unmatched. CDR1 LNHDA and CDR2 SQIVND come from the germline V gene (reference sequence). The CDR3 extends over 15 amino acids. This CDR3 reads CASRLQGVTGNTIYF. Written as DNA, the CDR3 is TGTGCCAGTAGACTACAGGGGGTAACTGGAAACACCATATATTTT.

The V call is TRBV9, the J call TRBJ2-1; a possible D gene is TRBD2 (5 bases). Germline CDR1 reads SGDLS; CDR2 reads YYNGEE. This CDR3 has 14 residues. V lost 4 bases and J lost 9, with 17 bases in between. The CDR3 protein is CASSPAWGDFEQFF. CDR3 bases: TGTGCCAGCAGCCCAGCTTGGGGAGATTTTGAGCAGTTCTTC. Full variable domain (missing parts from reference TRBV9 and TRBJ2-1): DSGVTQTPKHLITATGQRVTLRCSPRSGDLSVYWYQQSLDQGLQFLIQYYNGEERAKGNILERFSAQQFPDLHSELNLSSLELGDSALYFCASSPAWGDFEQFFGPGTRLTVL.

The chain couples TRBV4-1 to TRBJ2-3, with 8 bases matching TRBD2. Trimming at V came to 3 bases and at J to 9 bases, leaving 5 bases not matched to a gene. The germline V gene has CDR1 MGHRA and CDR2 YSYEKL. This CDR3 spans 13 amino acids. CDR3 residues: CASSQQTGGTQYF. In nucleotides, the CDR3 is TGCGCCAGCAGCCAGCAGACGGGGGGGACGCAGTATTTT.

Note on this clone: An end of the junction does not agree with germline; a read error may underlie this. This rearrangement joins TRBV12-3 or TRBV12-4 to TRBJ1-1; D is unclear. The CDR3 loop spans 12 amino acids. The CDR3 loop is CASSLGPNRAFF. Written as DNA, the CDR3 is TGTGCCAGCAGCTTAGGCCCCAACCGGGCTTTCTTT.

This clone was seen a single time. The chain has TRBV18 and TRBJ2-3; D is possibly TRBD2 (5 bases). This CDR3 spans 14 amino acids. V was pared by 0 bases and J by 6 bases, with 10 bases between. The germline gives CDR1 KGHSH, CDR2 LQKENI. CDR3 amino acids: CASSPPEGSDTQYF. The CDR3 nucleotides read TGTGCCAGCTCACCACCAGAGGGTTCGGATACGCAGTATTTT.

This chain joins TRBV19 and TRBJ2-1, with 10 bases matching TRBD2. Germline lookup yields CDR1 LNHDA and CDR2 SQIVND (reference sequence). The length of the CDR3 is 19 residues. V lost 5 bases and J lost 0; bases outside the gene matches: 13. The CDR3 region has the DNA TGTGCCAGTAGTGGAGGGGCTAGCGGGGGCCGGAGCTCCTACAATGAGCAGTTCTTC. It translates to CASSGGASGGRSSYNEQFF.

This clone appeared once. The CDR3 here is CASSRSGARYNEQFF. The CDR3 DNA follows: TGTGCCTCCAGTCGAAGCGGGGCCCGTTACAATGAGCAGTTCTTC. This chain links TRBV11-2 with TRBJ2-1, with 7 bases identical to TRBD2. CDR1 and CDR2 (germline): SGHAT, FQNNGV. CDR3 size: 15 residues. Trimming took 11 bases from V and 4 from J; bases not matched to a gene: 14.

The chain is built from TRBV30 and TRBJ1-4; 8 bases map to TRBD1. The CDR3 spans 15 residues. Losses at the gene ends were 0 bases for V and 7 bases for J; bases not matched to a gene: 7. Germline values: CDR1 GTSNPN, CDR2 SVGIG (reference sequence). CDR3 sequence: CAWSVQGEGSEKLFF. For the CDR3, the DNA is TGTGCCTGGAGTGTACAGGGGGAAGGCAGTGAAAAACTGTTTTTT.

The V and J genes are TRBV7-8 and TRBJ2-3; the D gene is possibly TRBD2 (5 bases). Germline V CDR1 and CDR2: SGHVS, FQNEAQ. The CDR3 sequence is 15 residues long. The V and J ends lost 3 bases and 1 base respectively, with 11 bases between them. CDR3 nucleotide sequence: TGTGCCAGCAGCTTTGGAGGTCCTGGCACAGATACGCAGTATTTT. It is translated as CASSFGGPGTDTQYF.

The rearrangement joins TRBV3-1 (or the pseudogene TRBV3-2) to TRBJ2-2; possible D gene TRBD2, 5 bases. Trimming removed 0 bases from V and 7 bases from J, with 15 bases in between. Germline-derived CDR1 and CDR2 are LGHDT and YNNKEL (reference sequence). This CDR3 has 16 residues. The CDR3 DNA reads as TGTGCCAGCAGCCAAGATCCAAGGACTCGCAGCGGGGAGCTGTTTTTT. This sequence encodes CASSQDPRTRSGELFF.

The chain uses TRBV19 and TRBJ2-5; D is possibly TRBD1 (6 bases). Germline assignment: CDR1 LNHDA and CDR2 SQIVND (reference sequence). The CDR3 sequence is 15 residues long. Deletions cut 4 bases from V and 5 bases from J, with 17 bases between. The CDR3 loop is CASSRGWGPRETQYF. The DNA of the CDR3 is TGTGCCAGTAGTAGAGGGTGGGGGCCTCGGGAGACCCAGTACTTC.

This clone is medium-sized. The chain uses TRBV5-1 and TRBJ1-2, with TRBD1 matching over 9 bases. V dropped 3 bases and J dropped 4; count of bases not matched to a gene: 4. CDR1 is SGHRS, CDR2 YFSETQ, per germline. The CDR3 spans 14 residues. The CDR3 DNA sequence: TGCGCCAGCAGCTGGGACAGGGCTTCCTATGGCTACACCTTC. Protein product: CASSWDRASYGYTF.

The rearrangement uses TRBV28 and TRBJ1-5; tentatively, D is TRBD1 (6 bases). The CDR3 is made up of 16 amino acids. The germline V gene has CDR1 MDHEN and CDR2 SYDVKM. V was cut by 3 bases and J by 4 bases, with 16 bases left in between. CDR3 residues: CASSLMGGGSNQPQHF. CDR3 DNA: TGTGCCAGCAGTTTGATGGGGGGGGGCAGTAATCAGCCCCAGCATTTT.

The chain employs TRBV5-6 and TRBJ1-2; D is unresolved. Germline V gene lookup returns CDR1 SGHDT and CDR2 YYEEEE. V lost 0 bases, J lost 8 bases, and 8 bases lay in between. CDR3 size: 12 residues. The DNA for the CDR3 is TGTGCCAGCAGCTTGGTCCCCGAGGGCTACACCTTC. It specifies CASSLVPEGYTF.

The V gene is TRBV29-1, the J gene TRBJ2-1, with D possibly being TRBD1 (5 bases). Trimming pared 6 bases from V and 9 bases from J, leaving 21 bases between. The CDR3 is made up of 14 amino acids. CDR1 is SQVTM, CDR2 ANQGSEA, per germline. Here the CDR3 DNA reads TGCAGCGTCAATATCAGGGTCGGTTTTGGTGAGCAGTTCTTC. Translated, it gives CSVNIRVGFGEQFF.

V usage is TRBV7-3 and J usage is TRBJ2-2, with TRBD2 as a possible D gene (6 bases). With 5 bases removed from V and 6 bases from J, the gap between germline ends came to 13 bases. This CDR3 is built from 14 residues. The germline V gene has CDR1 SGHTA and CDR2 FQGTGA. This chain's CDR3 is CASSRGGDAGELFF. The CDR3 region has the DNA TGTGCCAGCAGCCGAGGAGGGGACGCCGGGGAGCTGTTTTTT.

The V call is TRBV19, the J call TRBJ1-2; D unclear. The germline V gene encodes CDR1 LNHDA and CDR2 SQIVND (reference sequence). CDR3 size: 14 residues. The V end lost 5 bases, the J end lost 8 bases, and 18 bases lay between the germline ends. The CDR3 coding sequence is TGTGCCAGTAGTTCCCGGTCAGAACTAGGAGGCTACACCTTC. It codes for CASSSRSELGGYTF.

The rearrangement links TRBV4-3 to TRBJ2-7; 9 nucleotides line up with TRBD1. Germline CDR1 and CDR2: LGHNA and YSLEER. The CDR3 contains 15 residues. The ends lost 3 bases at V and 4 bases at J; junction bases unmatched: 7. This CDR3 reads CASSQGTGLGYEQYF. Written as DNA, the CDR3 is TGCGCCAGCAGCCAGGGGACAGGGCTTGGGTACGAGCAGTACTTC.

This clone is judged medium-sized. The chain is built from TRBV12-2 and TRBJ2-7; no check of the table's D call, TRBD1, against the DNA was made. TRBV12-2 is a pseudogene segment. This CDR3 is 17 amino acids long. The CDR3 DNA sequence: TGTGCAAGTCGCTTCCCGGCTGGGGGACAGGGGTGCTACGAGCAGTACTTC. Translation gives CASRFPAGGQGCYEQYF.

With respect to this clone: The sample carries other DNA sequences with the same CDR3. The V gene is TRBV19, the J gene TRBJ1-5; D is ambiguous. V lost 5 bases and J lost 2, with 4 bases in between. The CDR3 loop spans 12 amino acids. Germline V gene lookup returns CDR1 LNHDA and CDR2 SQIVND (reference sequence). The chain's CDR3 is CASSQGNQPQHF. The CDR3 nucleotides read TGTGCCAGTAGTCAGGGCAATCAGCCCCAGCATTTT.

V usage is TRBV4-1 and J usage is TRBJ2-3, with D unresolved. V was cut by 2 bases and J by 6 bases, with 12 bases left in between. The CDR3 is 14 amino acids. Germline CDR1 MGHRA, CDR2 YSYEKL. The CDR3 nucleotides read TGCGCCAGCAGCCAATCTCGATGGGCGGATACGCAGTATTTT. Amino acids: CASSQSRWADTQYF.

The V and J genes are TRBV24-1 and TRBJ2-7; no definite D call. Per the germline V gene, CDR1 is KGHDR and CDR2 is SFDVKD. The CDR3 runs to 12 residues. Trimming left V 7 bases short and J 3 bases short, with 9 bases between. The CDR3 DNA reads TGTGCCACCAGCCGATACGGCTACGAGCAGTACTTC. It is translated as CATSRYGYEQYF.

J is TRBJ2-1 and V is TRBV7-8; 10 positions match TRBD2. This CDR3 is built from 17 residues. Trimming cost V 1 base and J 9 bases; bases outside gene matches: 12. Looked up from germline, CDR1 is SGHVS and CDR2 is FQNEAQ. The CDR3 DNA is TGTGCCAGCAGCTTAGTAGGTCGAGCGGGAGGGCCCGGTGAGCAGTTCTTC. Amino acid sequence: CASSLVGRAGGPGEQFF.